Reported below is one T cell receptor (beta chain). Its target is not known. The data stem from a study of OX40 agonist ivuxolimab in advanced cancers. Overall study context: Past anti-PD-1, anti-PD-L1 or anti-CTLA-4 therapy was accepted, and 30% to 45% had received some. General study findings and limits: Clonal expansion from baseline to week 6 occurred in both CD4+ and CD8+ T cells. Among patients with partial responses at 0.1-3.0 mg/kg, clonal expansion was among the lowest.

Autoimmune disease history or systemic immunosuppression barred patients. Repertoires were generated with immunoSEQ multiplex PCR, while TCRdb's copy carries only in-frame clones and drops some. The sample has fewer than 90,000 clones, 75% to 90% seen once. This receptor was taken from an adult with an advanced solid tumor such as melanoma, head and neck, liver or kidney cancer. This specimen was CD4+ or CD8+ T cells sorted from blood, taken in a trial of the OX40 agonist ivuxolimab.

CDR3 in amino acids: CARSSDSISGEAYNEQFF. The CDR3 DNA reads TGTGCCAGAAGCTCCGACTCAATTAGCGGAGAGGCCTACAATGAGCAGTTCTTC. The V gene is TRBV5-3, the J gene TRBJ2-1, with a tentative D call TRBD2 (6 bases). TRBV5-3 is reported as an ORF; its role is uncertain. This CDR3 is 18 amino acids long. Trimming took 3 bases from V and 2 from J, leaving 21 bases between them.